This TCR beta chain was captured in a study of control samples from healthy donors and cancer patients. The germline V gene encodes CDR1 SQVTM and CDR2 ANQGSEA. The CDR3 has 13 residues. The V and J ends lost 6 bases and 10 bases, in that order; junction bases with no gene match: 8. Measured with immunoSEQ multiplex PCR; TCRdb has only the in-frame clones, and not every one. The sample consists of 170,000 or so clones, almost 90% of them appearing once. This TCR came from a woman between 45 and 65 years old in good health. This chain links TRBV29-1 with TRBJ2-1; 11 nucleotides align to TRBD2. The sequenced sample was blood. For the CDR3, the DNA is TGCAGCGTCAGGACTAGCGGGCGCCGCGAGCAGTTCTTC. This sequence encodes CSVRTSGRREQFF.